The 8 T cell receptor beta chains presented below share a single source sample, sequenced in a study of identifying expanded T cells in peripheral blood. Measured with immunoSEQ multiplex PCR; TCRdb has only the in-frame clones, and not every one. The repertoire holds about 78,000 clones, with just under 85% as singletons. Sequences were obtained from blood. Receptors originate from a person aged 18 to 75 in good health.

This chain links TRBV27 with TRBJ2-5, with TRBD2 identical over 10 bases. The CDR3 extends over 17 amino acids. V was clipped by 7 bases and J by 5 bases; unmatched bases: 16. Germline CDR1 MNHEY, CDR2 SMNVEV (reference sequence). The CDR3 loop is CASTSMASGSLGETQYF. In nucleotides, the CDR3 is TGTGCCAGCACAAGCATGGCTAGCGGGAGTCTTGGCGAGACCCAGTACTTC.

The gene calls are TRBV5-6 and TRBJ1-2; maybe TRBD1 (6 bases). Germline CDR1 and CDR2: SGHDT and YYEEEE. This CDR3 is built from 17 residues. Trimming removed 7 bases at V and 5 bases at J, with 27 bases between. The CDR3, as DNA: TGTGCCAGCGGACTCGACAGGTCCTCGGCCGGGTTGTATGGCTACACCTTC. It is translated as CASGLDRSSAGLYGYTF.

The table lists this clone with a count of one. This chain links TRBV6-5 with TRBJ2-5; the D gene is possibly TRBD1 (6 bases). Germline V gene lookup returns CDR1 MNHEY and CDR2 SVGAGI. The CDR3 has 16 amino acids. V dropped 0 bases and J dropped 5 bases, with 16 bases sitting between them. The CDR3 spells CASSYSAPQGRETQYF. Here the CDR3 DNA reads TGTGCCAGCAGTTACTCGGCCCCCCAGGGGCGGGAGACCCAGTACTTC.

The chain links TRBV5-1 to TRBJ2-3; 11 nucleotides agree with TRBD2. The CDR3 sequence is 15 residues long. The V and J ends lost 0 bases and 4 bases, in that order; junction bases with no gene match: 1. Germline lookup yields CDR1 SGHRS and CDR2 YFSETQ. CDR3 amino acids: CASSLDSGRADTQYF. The CDR3 DNA follows: TGCGCCAGCAGCTTGGATAGCGGGAGGGCAGATACGCAGTATTTT.

This chain joins TRBV18 and TRBJ1-2; D call uncertain. Trimming stripped 0 bases from V and 5 bases from J, with 13 bases between. This CDR3 region has 15 residues. Per the germline V gene, CDR1 is KGHSH and CDR2 is LQKENI. The CDR3 region is CASSPPQGNQYGYTF. The DNA of the CDR3 is TGTGCCAGCTCACCACCCCAAGGGAACCAGTATGGCTACACCTTC.

The chain couples TRBV5-1 to TRBJ2-1; 11 nucleotides line up with TRBD2. The V segment lost 0 bases and the J segment 0 bases; nucleotides outside the gene matches: 8. Germline assignment: CDR1 SGHRS and CDR2 YFSETQ. The CDR3 runs to 19 residues. DNA for the CDR3: TGCGCCAGCAGCTTGGTTGGACTAGCGGGTTTGGGCTCCTACAATGAGCAGTTCTTC. Protein sequence: CASSLVGLAGLGSYNEQFF.

J is TRBJ2-3 and V is TRBV5-1, with TRBD2 matching 14 bases. CDR3 size: 17 residues. Germline lookup yields CDR1 SGHRS and CDR2 YFSETQ. After removal of 0 bases from V and 3 bases from J, the junction contained 3 bases not matched to a gene. CDR3: CASSLATSGRGTDTQYF. CDR3 nucleotide sequence: TGCGCCAGCAGCTTGGCGACTAGCGGGAGGGGGACAGATACGCAGTATTTT.

The chain employs TRBV27 and TRBJ1-2; 8 bases map to TRBD1. The V and J ends lost 5 bases and 4 bases, in that order; junction bases with no gene match: 6. The CDR3 is 14 amino acids. Looked up from germline, CDR1 is MNHEY and CDR2 is SMNVEV (reference sequence). This chain's CDR3 is CASSSAGGFYGYTF. The DNA for the CDR3 is TGTGCCAGCAGTAGTGCAGGGGGCTTCTATGGCTACACCTTC.